This entry features one T cell receptor beta chain sequence. This record comes from a study of shared clonotypes between healthy human individuals. Researchers partitioned CD4+ cells into CD45RA+ naive and CD45RA-negative memory subsets. Only in-frame clones appear in the TCRdb table, and some are missing; sequencing was by immunoSEQ multiplex PCR. The repertoire holds approximately 2.1 million clones, with 90% to 95% as singletons. V gave up 3 bases and J gave up 3 bases; unmatched junction bases: 10. CDR1 and CDR2 from the germline V gene are MDHEN and SYDVKM. This CDR3 contains 16 residues. Sequencing was carried out using naive CD4+ T cells from PBMCs. Subset specified: CD45RA+ positively selected. This receptor was taken from a man between 18 and 35 years old in good health. Some clones in this sample may be carry-over from other donors' samples. The J gene is TRBJ2-5, the V gene TRBV28, with 7 bases matching TRBD2. The CDR3 reads CASSLVTSEREETQYF. CDR3 sequence (DNA): TGTGCCAGCAGTTTGGTCACTAGCGAACGGGAAGAGACCCAGTACTTC. The full variable domain, in which reference TRBV28 and TRBJ2-5 provide the parts outside the CDR3, is DVKVTQSSRYLVKRTGEKVFLECVQDMDHENMFWYRQDPGLGLRLIYFSYDVKMKEKGDIPEGYSVSREKKERFSLILESASTNQTSMYLCASSLVTSEREETQYFGPGTRLLVL.